Listed below are T cell receptor beta chains from one sample, sequenced in a study of cytomegalovirus exposure and HLA in healthy donors. The table came from immunoSEQ multiplex PCR; TCRdb's copy has only in-frame clones and leaves some out. Of under 150,000 clones detected, 80% to 90% appear once; the ten largest clones hold 4% to 6.5%. Sample: PBMCs. The receptors originated from a woman aged 30 to 39 in good health and CMV-seronegative. The CDR3 runs from the conserved cysteine through the conserved F or W. D genes are given only for firm matches. The size field is filled for only some rows; it gives once, few, many or a size class.

V gene	D gene	J gene	clone size	CDR3 protein	CDR3 DNA
TRBV6-5	TRBD1	TRBJ2-7	few	CASSRDRGTYEQYF	TGTGCCAGCAGTCGGGACAGGGGAACCTACGAGCAGTACTTC
TRBV6-1	TRBD1	TRBJ2-1	-	CASSDAGTGGKYEQFF	TGTGCCAGCAGTGATGCCGGGACAGGGGGCAAGTATGAGCAGTTCTTC
TRBV15	-	TRBJ2-7	-	CATSRDLAGRTYEQYF	TGTGCCACCAGCAGAGATTTGGCAGGTAGGACCTACGAGCAGTACTTC
TRBV7-6	-	TRBJ2-1	-	CASSLGAWNNEQFF	TGTGCCAGCAGCTTGGGGGCCTGGAACAATGAGCAGTTCTTC
TRBV27	TRBD1	TRBJ2-5	-	CASSLRGRETQYF	TGTGCCAGCAGTTTGAGGGGGCGAGAGACCCAGTACTTC
TRBV27	-	TRBJ2-3	-	CASSFRLARTDTQYF	TGTGCCAGCAGTTTTAGGCTAGCACGCACAGATACGCAGTATTTT
TRBV27	-	TRBJ2-3	-	CASRIAQYTDTQYF	TGTGCCAGCAGAATAGCCCAATACACAGATACGCAGTATTTT
TRBV7-2	-	TRBJ2-6	-	CASSERGAGANVLTF	TGTGCCAGCAGCGAAAGGGGTGCTGGGGCCAACGTCCTGACTTTC
TRBV28	-	TRBJ1-1	-	CASSLDGLWASNTEAFF	TGTGCCAGCAGTTTAGATGGGTTATGGGCCTCGAACACTGAAGCTTTCTTT
TRBV5-6	-	TRBJ2-2	-	CASSPTGSATAGELFF	TGTGCCAGCAGCCCTACAGGTTCGGCCACGGCCGGGGAGCTGTTTTTT
TRBV27	TRBD1	TRBJ2-7	-	CASSSTGGGYEQYF	TGTGCCAGCAGTTCCACAGGGGGCGGATACGAGCAGTACTTC
TRBV27	TRBD1	TRBJ2-7	-	CASSSYNDRELSYEQYF	TGTGCCAGCAGTTCTTACAACGACAGGGAACTCTCCTACGAGCAGTACTTC
TRBV28	TRBD1	TRBJ1-2	-	CASSLPGQGHGYTF	TGTGCCAGCAGTTTACCGGGACAGGGTCACGGCTACACCTTC
TRBV5-1	-	TRBJ1-1	-	CASSLGVQGFMNTEAFF	TGCGCCAGCAGCTTGGGGGTACAGGGCTTCATGAACACTGAAGCTTTCTTT
TRBV12-5	-	TRBJ1-1	-	CASATGHKNTEAFF	TGTGCTAGTGCTACAGGACACAAGAACACTGAAGCTTTCTTT
TRBV9	-	TRBJ1-2	-	CASSVTGFNYGYTF	TGTGCCAGCAGCGTTACAGGATTTAACTATGGCTACACCTTC
TRBV2	-	TRBJ2-2	-	CASSAQGGDTGELFF	TGTGCCAGCAGTGCACAGGGGGGGGACACCGGGGAGCTGTTTTTT
TRBV4-1	TRBD2	TRBJ2-2	-	CASSPGLAGTGELFF	TGCGCCAGCAGCCCCGGACTAGCAGGGACCGGGGAGCTGTTTTTT
TRBV7-2	TRBD1	TRBJ2-3	-	CASSPGQGATDTQYF	TGTGCCAGCAGCCCCGGACAGGGGGCAACAGATACGCAGTATTTT
TRBV4-3	TRBD2	TRBJ2-7	-	CASSQDRLAGDEQYF	TGCGCCAGCAGCCAAGATCGGCTAGCGGGAGACGAGCAGTACTTC
TRBV28	-	TRBJ2-5	-	CASSPLVGGALQETQYF	TGTGCCAGCAGTCCTCTGGTGGGGGGGGCCTTACAAGAGACCCAGTACTTC
TRBV5-1	-	TRBJ1-1	-	CASSGRGIGDTEAFF	TGCGCCAGCAGCGGCAGGGGAATAGGGGACACTGAAGCTTTCTTT
TRBV25-1	-	TRBJ2-7	-	CASSVKPQGTSSYEQYF	TGTGCCAGCAGTGTGAAGCCCCAGGGGACGAGCTCCTACGAGCAGTACTTC
TRBV19	TRBD1	TRBJ1-5	-	CASSIEGQRPLNQPQHF	TGTGCCAGTAGTATAGAGGGACAGCGGCCTCTCAATCAGCCCCAGCATTTT
TRBV10-3	-	TRBJ2-2	once	CAIKPGLNTGELFF	TGTGCCATCAAACCGGGACTCAACACCGGGGAGCTGTTTTTT